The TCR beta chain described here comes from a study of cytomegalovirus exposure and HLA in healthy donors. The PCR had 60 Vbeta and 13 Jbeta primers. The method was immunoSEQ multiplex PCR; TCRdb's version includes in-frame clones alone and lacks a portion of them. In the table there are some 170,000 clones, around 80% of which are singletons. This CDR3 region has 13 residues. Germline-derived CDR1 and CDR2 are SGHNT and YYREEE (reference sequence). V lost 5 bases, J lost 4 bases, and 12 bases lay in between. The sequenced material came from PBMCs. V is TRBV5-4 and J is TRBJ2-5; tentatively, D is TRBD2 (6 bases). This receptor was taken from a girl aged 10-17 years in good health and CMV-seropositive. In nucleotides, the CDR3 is TGTGCCAGCAGTTCCGGGACTGGAGAGACCCAGTACTTC. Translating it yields CASSSGTGETQYF.